This T cell receptor (beta chain) is from a study of CD8+ T cells in alopecia areata. Regarding treatment: oral pan-JAK inhibitor, 5-10 mg twice daily. Sorted out of PBMCs were CD4+ T cells and CD8+ T cells. cDNA serving as the sequencing template came from extracted, reverse transcribed RNA. Using immunoSEQ multiplex PCR, the repertoire was profiled, and TCRdb retains in-frame clones only, with some absent. The table has approximately 180,000 clones, over 55% seen once; the top ten hold 0.85% to 1.3%. This CDR3 is 17 amino acids long. The junction had 6 bases not matched to a gene; V was cut back by 0 bases and J by 3 bases. Germline values: CDR1 KGHSH, CDR2 LQKENI.

The chain uses TRBV18 and TRBJ2-1, with 9 bases lining up with TRBD2. Source: CD4+ T cells sorted from blood, taken at week 24, from a patient treated with tofacitinib. This receptor was taken from a human donor with alopecia areata. The CDR3 nucleotides read TGTGCCAGCTCACCACCCCTTGGAGCGGGGGGCTACAATGAGCAGTTCTTC. Translated: CASSPPLGAGGYNEQFF.